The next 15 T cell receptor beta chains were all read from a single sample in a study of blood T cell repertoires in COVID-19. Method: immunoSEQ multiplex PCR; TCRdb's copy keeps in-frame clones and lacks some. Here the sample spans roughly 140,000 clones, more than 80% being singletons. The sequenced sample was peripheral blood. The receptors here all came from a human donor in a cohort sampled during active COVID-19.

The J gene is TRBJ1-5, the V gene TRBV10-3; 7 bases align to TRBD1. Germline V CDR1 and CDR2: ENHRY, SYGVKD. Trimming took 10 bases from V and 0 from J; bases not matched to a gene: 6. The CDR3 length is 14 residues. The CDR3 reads CATTGDSSNQPQHF. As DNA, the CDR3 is TGTGCCACCACCGGGGACAGTAGCAATCAGCCCCAGCATTTT.

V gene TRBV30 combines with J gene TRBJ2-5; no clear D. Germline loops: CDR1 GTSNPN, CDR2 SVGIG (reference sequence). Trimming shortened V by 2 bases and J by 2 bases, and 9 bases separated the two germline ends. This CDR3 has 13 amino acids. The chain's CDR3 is CAWSNNGQETQYF. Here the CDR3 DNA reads TGTGCCTGGAGTAATAACGGTCAAGAGACCCAGTACTTC.

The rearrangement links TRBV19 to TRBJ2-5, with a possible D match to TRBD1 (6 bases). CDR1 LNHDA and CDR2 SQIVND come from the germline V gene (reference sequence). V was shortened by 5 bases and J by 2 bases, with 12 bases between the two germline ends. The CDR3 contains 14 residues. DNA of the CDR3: TGTGCCAGTAGTGTGGGGACATTACAAGAGACCCAGTACTTC. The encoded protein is CASSVGTLQETQYF.

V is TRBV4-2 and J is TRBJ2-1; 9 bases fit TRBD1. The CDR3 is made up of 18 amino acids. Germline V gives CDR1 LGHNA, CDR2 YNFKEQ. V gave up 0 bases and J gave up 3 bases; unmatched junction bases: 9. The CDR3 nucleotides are TGTGCCAGCAGCCAAGATCGTGGGGACAGGGAAAACTACAATGAGCAGTTCTTC. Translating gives CASSQDRGDRENYNEQFF.

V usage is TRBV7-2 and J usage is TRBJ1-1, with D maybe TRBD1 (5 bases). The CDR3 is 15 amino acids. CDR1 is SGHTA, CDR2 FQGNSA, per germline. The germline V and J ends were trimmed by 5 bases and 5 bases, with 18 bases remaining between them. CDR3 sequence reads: CASSPAGGGVTEAFF. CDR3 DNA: TGTGCCAGCAGCCCTGCAGGTGGGGGGGTAACTGAAGCTTTCTTT.

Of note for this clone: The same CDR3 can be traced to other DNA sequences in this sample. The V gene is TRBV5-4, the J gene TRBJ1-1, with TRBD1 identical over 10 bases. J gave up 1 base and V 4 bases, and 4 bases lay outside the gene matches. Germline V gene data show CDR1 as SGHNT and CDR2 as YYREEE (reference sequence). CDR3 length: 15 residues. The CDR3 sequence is CASSPRTGGNTEAFF. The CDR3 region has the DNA TGTGCCAGCAGCCCCCGGACAGGGGGGAACACTGAAGCTTTCTTT. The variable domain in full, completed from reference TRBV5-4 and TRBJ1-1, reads ETGVTQSPTHLIKTRGQQVTLRCSSQSGHNTVSWYQQALGQGPQFIFQYYREEENGRGNFPPRFSGLQFPNYSSELNVNALELDDSALYLCASSPRTGGNTEAFFGQGTRLTVV.

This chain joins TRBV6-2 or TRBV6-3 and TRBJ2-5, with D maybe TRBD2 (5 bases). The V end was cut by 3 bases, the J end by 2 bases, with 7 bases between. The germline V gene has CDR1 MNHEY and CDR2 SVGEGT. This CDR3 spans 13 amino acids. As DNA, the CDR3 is TGTGCCAGCAGTTATGGGGAGCAAGAGACCCAGTACTTC. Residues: CASSYGEQETQYF.

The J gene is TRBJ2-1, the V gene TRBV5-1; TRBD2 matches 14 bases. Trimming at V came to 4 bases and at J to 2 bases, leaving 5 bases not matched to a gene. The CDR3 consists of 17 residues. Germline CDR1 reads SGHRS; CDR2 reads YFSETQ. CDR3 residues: CASSPMTSGGAYNEQFF. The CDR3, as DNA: TGCGCCAGCAGCCCGATGACTAGCGGGGGGGCCTACAATGAGCAGTTCTTC.

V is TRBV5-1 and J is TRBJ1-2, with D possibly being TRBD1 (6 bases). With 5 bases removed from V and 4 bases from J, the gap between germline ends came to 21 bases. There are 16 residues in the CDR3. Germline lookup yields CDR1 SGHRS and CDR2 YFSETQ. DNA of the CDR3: TGCGCCAGCAGAAGAATTACAGGGAACGGTAGCTATGGCTACACCTTC. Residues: CASRRITGNGSYGYTF.

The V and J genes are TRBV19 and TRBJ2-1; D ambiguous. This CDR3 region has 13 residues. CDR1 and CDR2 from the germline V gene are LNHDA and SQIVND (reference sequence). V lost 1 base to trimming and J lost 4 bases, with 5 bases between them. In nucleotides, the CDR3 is TGTGCCAGTAGTATAGGGGCTTACAATGAGCAGTTCTTC. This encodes CASSIGAYNEQFF.

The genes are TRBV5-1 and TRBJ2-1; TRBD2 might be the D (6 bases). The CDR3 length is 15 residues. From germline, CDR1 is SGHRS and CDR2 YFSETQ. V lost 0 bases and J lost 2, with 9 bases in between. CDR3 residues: CASSLVAEAYNEQFF. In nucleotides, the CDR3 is TGCGCCAGCAGCTTGGTAGCGGAAGCCTACAATGAGCAGTTCTTC.

This CDR3 is CASRAGFYGYTF. CDR3 nucleotides: TGCGCCAGCAGGGCCGGGTTCTATGGCTACACCTTC. This rearrangement joins TRBV5-1 to TRBJ1-2; D is unresolved. Germline V gives CDR1 SGHRS, CDR2 YFSETQ. The CDR3 has 12 amino acids. V was shortened by 5 bases and J by 4 bases, with 9 bases between the two germline ends.

Here the CDR3 DNA reads TGTGCCAGCTCACAGACCCACAGCCAAGAGACCCAGTACTTC. This codes for CASSQTHSQETQYF. The J gene is TRBJ2-5, the V gene TRBV18; no definite D call. CDR1 and CDR2 from the germline V gene are KGHSH and LQKENI. V was clipped by 4 bases and J by 1 base, with 10 bases between them. This CDR3 has 14 amino acids.

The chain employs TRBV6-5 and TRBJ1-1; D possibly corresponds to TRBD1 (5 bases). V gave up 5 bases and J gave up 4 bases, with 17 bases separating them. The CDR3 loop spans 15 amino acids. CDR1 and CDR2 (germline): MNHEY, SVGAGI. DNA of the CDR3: TGTGCCAGCAGTCCACCAGGGTTAAGGGCCACTGAAGCTTTCTTT. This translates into CASSPPGLRATEAFF.

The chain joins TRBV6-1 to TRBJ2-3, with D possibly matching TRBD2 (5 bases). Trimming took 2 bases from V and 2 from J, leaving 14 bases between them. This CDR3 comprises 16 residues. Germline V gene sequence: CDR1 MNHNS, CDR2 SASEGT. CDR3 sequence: CASSELASIATDTQYF. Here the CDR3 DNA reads TGTGCCAGCAGTGAACTCGCTAGCATCGCCACAGATACGCAGTATTTT.